This T cell receptor (beta chain) was identified in a study of cytomegalovirus exposure and HLA in healthy donors. Study-level points and caveats: In vitro assays verified that a few CMV-associated chains recognized CMV antigens specifically. The study flagged some 170 TCR beta chains as cytomegalovirus-associated.

Comments on this clone: Its antigen is unknown.

Germline V CDR1 and CDR2: MNHEY, SMNVEV (reference sequence). The CDR3 covers 17 residues. Trimming took 5 bases from V and 0 from J, leaving 17 bases between them. The protocol was immunoSEQ multiplex PCR, while the TCRdb copy is restricted to in-frame clones and leaves out a portion. Of 250,000 to 350,000 clones in the sample, around 90% were seen once. Input material: PBMCs. The TCR comes from a woman aged 25 to 39 in good health and CMV-seropositive. The chain joins TRBV27 to TRBJ2-4; the D call may be TRBD1 or TRBD2 (5 bases each). As DNA, the CDR3 is TGTGCCAGCAGTAACAAGCGGACAACTATAGCCAAAAACATTCAGTACTTC. Amino acid sequence: CASSNKRTTIAKNIQYF.